This T cell receptor (beta chain) was retrieved from a study of blood T cell repertoires in COVID-19 (dated by TCRdb to about 2020). With respect to the entire study: Samples covering the acute and convalescent phases of COVID-19 were provided by collaborators in the United States, Italy and Spain. The prospective study material was composed of cDNA or gDNA derived from T cells, B-cell-depleted T cells, or PBMCs. The dataset comprised deeply sampled blood TCRbeta repertoires from subjects exposed to, actively infected with, or recovered from COVID-19. The repertoires were made available in a free public database intended to serve as a resource for research on the immune response to SARS-CoV-2. Samples came from the ongoing ImmuneRACE study (first 160 participants) plus 1,254 subjects from 6 global collaborators. The sample metadata nearly always contained a de-identified subject ID, COVID-19 status, age in years and sex. HLA class I and class II types, where available, came from metadata supplied by the sample provider rather than from assay-based typing. Study-level results and caveats: Clinical and demographic metadata were provided uncurated, with the amount varying by source and participant.

Collaborating institutions collected whole blood in K2EDTA tubes following their own protocols. For TCRbeta analysis, collaborators shipped samples in one of three forms: frozen whole blood, isolated PBMCs, or DNA extracted from either of those sample types. The CDR3 sequence holds 11 residues, the cysteine and phenylalanine included. Only the CDR3 DNA is retained, 33 bases long and in frame from the first base. A distance of 6 bases separates the germline ends of V and J, which lose 9 bases and 2 bases respectively. CDR1 is given as ENHRY and CDR2 as SYGVKD, both from the germline V gene. The immunoSEQ Assay, a bias-controlled multiplex PCR, was used to amplify TCRbeta CDR3 regions from genomic DNA. From the authors' description of their analysis: Within the assay, amplification of reference gene primers was used to estimate how many nucleated cells each sample contained. To quantify the absolute abundance of each unique TCRbeta CDR3 rearrangement, sequence reads were collapsed and filtered. For each sample, productive Simpson clonality was calculated as the square root of Simpson's diversity index over productive rearrangements. TCRdb re-hosts the immuneACCESS table, in-frame sequences only. Its copies lack some clones; in the studies checked, an unresolved V gene accounts for under half of them, and the cause for the rest is not known. V and J calls and clone size are given by that table; D and trimming were obtained from the DNA. For this sample the table gives 90,000 to 100,000 clones, of which around 85% were detected only once. The top ten hold 35% to 45% of the sample.

Concerning this clone: The antigen it binds to is not known. No much larger clone is present one base from it, and per-base qualities are unavailable.

Sequenced material: peripheral blood. Rearrangement joined TRBV10-3 to TRBJ2-3; there is no confident call for the D gene. This clonotype originated in a man older than 75 with acute or convalescent COVID-19. In nucleotides, the sequence is TGTGCCATACTTAACACAGATACGCAGTATTTT. Translated, it reads CAILNTDTQYF.